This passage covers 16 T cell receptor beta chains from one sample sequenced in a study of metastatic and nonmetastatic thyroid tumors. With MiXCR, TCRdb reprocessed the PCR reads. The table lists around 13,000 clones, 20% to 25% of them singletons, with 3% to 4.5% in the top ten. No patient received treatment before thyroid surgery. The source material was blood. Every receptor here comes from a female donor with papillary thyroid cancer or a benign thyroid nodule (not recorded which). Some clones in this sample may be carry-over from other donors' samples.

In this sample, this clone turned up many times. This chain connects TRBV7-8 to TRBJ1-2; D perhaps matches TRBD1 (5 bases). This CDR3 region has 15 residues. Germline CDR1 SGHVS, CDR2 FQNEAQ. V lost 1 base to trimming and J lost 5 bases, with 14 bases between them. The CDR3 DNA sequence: TGTGCCAGCAGCTTAGATGCAGGGCAGACTTATGGCTACACCTTC. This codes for CASSLDAGQTYGYTF.

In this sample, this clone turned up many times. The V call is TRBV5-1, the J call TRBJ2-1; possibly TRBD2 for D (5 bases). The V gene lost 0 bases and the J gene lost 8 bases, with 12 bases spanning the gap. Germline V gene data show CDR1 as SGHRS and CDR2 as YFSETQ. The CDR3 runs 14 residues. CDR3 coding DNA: TGCGCCAGCAGCTTGGCCCAAACTAGGGATGAGCAGTTCTTC. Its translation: CASSLAQTRDEQFF. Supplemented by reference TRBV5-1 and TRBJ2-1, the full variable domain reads KAGVTQTPRYLIKTRGQQVTLSCSPISGHRSVSWYQQTPGQGLQFLFEYFSETQRNKGNFPGRFSGRQFSNSRSEMNVSTLELGDSALYLCASSLAQTRDEQFFGPGTRLTVL.

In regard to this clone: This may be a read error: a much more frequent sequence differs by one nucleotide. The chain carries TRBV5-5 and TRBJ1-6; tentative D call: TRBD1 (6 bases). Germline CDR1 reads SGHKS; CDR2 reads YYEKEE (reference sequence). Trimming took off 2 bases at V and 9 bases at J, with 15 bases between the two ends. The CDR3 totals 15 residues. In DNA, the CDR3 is TGTGCCAGCAGCTTAGACAGGCTGGGGAGTTCACCCCTCCACTTT. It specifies CASSLDRLGSSPLHF.

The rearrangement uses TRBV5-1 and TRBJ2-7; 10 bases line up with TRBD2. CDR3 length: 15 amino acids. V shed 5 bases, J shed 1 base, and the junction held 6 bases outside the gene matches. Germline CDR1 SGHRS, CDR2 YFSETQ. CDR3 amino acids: CASSYGTSDSYEQYF. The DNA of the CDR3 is TGCGCCAGCAGTTACGGGACTAGCGATTCCTACGAGCAGTACTTC.

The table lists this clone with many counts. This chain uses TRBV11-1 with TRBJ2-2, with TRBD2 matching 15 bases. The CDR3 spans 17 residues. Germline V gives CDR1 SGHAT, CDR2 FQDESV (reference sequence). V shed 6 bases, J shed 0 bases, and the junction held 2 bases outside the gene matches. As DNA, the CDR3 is TGTGCCAGCAGACGGACTAGCGGGGGGGCGAACACCGGGGAGCTGTTTTTT. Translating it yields CASRRTSGGANTGELFF.

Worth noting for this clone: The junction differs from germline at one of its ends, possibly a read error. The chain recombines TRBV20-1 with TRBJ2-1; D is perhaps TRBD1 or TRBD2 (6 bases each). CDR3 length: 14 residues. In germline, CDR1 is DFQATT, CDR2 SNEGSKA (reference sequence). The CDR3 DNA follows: TGCAGTGCTTGCCGTGACGGGGGCCACAATCAGCAGTTCTTC. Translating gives CSACRDGGHNQQFF.

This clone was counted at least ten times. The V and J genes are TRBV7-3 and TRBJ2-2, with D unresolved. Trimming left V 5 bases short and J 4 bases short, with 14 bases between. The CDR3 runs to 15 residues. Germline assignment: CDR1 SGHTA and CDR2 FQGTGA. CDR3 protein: CASSPRLSPTGELFF. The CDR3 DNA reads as TGTGCCAGCAGCCCCCGCCTTAGCCCCACCGGGGAGCTGTTTTTT.

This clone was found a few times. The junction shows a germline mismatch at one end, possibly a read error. The CDR3 region is CASILSGRGGYTF. Written as DNA, the CDR3 is TGTGCCAGCATTTTAAGTGGTAGGGGCGGCTACACCTTC. The chain links TRBV28 to TRBJ1-2; TRBD1 might be the D (5 bases). The CDR3 has 13 residues. Germline CDR1 MDHEN, CDR2 SYDVKM.

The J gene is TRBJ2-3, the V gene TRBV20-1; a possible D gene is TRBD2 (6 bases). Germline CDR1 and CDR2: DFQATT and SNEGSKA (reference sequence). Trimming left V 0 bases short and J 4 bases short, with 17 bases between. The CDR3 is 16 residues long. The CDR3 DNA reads TGCAGTGCTAGAGATTTTCTGACTAGGCGGTCAGATACGCAGTATTTT. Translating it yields CSARDFLTRRSDTQYF.

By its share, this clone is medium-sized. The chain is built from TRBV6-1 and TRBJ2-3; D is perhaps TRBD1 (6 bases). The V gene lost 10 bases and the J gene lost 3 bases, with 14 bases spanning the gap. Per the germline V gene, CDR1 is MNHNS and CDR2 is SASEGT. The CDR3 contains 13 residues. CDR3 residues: CATNRDGTDTQYF. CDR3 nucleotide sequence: TGTGCCACAAACAGGGACGGGACAGATACGCAGTATTTT.

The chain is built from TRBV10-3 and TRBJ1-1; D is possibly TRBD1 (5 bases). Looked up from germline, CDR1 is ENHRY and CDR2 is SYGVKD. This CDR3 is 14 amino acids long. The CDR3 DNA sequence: TGTGGTTCCAATAGGGGCGCAGGTTACTCTGAAGCTTTCTTT. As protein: CGSNRGAGYSEAFF.

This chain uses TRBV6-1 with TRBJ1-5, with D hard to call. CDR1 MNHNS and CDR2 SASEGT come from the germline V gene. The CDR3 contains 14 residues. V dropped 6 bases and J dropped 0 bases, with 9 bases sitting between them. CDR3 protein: CASRKEGSNQPQHF. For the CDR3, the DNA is TGTGCCAGCAGAAAAGAGGGTAGCAATCAGCCCCAGCATTTT.

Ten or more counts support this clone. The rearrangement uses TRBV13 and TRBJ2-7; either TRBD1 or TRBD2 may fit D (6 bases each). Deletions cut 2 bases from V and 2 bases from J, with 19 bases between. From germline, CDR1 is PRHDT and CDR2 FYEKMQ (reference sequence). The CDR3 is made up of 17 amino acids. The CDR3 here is CASSLRLAGHRAYEQYF. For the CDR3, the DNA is TGTGCCAGCAGCTTAAGGTTGGCGGGACACAGGGCCTACGAGCAGTACTTC.

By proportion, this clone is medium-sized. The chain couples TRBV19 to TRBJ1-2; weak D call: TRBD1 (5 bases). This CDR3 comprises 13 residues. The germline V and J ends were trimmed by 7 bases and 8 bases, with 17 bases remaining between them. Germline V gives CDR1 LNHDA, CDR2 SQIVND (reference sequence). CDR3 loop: CASTGREFGGYTF. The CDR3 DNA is TGTGCCAGTACCGGCAGGGAGTTTGGGGGCTACACCTTC.

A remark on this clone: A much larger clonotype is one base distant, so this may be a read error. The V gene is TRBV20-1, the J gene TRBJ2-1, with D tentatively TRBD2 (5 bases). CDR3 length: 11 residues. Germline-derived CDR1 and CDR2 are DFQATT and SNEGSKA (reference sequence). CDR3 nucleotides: TGCCGACCCGAGGGATGCAATGAGCAGTTCTTC. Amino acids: CRPEGCNEQFF.

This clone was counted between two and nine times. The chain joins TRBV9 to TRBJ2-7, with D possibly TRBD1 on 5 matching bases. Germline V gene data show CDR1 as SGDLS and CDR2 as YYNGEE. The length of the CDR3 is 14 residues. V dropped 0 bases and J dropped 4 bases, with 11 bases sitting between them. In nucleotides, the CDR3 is TGTGCCAGCAGCGTAGATTTAGGGGAATACGAGCAGTACTTC. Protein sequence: CASSVDLGEYEQYF.